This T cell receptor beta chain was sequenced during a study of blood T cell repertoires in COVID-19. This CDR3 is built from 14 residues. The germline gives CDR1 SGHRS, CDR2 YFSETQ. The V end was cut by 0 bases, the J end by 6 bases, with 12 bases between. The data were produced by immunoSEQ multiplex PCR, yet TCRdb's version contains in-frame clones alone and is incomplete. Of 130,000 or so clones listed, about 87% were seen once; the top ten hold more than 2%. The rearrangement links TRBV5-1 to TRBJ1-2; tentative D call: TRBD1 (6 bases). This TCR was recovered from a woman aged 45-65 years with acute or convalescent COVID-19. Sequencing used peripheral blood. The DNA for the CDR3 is TGCGCCAGCAGCTTGGCCTGGACAGTTGATGGCTACACCTTC. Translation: CASSLAWTVDGYTF.